These 21 T cell receptor beta chains were all obtained from the same sample, sequenced in a study of T cell responses to AZD1222 COVID-19 vaccine. The method was immunoSEQ multiplex PCR; TCRdb's version includes in-frame clones alone and lacks a portion of them. Here the sample spans roughly 170,000 clones, about 91% being singletons. The specimen was peripheral blood, collected on day 0 of AZD1222 vaccination. The receptor set was obtained from an adult in good health.

The V and J genes are TRBV11-1 and TRBJ1-3; a possible D gene is TRBD1 (6 bases). Germline-derived CDR1 and CDR2 are SGHAT and FQDESV (reference sequence). CDR3 size: 16 residues. V lost 4 bases and J lost 1, with 14 bases in between. DNA of the CDR3: TGTGCCAGCAGCTCCGGATACAGGGTGTCTGGAAACACCATATATTTT. Its translation: CASSSGYRVSGNTIYF.

DNA of the CDR3: TGTGCCAGCAGCCCTTCGGGGGGAGCGGGGGGCCTAAGGGATACGCAGTATTTT. Translation: CASSPSGGAGGLRDTQYF. This chain uses TRBV7-2 with TRBJ2-3; 9 positions match TRBD2. Trimming took 5 bases from V and 6 from J; bases not matched to a gene: 18. The germline gives CDR1 SGHTA, CDR2 FQGNSA. There are 18 residues in the CDR3.

This clone appeared once. The chain couples TRBV25-1 to TRBJ2-7; TRBD2 matches 10 bases. The CDR3 loop spans 15 amino acids. CDR1 MGHDK and CDR2 SYGVNS come from the germline V gene. J gave up 4 bases and V 5 bases, and 8 bases lay outside the gene matches. CDR3 in amino acids: CASSTSGRALYEQYF. CDR3 DNA sequence: TGTGCCAGCAGTACCAGCGGGAGGGCCTTGTACGAGCAGTACTTC.

The rearrangement links TRBV19 to TRBJ1-2; D is uncertain. V dropped 8 bases and J dropped 0 bases, with 10 bases sitting between them. Germline CDR1 is LNHDA and CDR2 is SQIVND (reference sequence). The CDR3 is made up of 13 amino acids. CDR3 nucleotide sequence: TGTGCCAGTTCTCTCGCAACTAACTATGGCTACACCTTC. Protein product: CASSLATNYGYTF.

This clone appeared a few times. CDR3 residues: CASSDSDNTEAFF. The CDR3, as DNA: TGTGCCAGCAGTGACTCGGACAACACTGAAGCTTTCTTT. The genes are TRBV6-4 and TRBJ1-1; D is ambiguous. Between the trimmed V and J ends, which lost 0 bases and 2 bases, there was a span of 4 bases. CDR1 MRHNA and CDR2 SNTAGT come from the germline V gene. This CDR3 is 13 amino acids long.

CDR3 in amino acids: CASRMTGGPFGEQFF. CDR3 bases: TGTGCCAGTAGAATGACAGGGGGCCCTTTCGGTGAGCAGTTCTTC. The chain employs TRBV19 and TRBJ2-1, with 10 bases fitting TRBD1. The germline V gene encodes CDR1 LNHDA and CDR2 SQIVND (reference sequence). The CDR3 consists of 15 residues. J was trimmed by 9 bases and V by 6 bases; bases with no gene match: 11. Variable domain in full (rest from reference TRBV19 and TRBJ2-1): DGGITQSPKYLFRKEGQNVTLSCEQNLNHDAMYWYRQDPGQGLRLIYYSQIVNDFQKGDIAEGYSVSREKKESFPLTVTSAQKNPTAFYLCASRMTGGPFGEQFFGPGTRLTVL.

The chain uses TRBV6-5 and TRBJ2-7; maybe TRBD1 (6 bases). This CDR3 is 13 amino acids long. The V end lost 10 bases, the J end lost 0 bases, and 13 bases lay between the germline ends. In germline, CDR1 is MNHEY, CDR2 SVGAGI. The CDR3 loop is CATTQGSSYEQYF. The CDR3 region has the DNA TGTGCCACCACCCAGGGGAGCTCCTACGAGCAGTACTTC.

The CDR3 spells CATQGWGGREQYF. CDR3 nucleotide sequence: TGTGCCACCCAGGGATGGGGGGGTCGCGAGCAGTACTTC. The chain has TRBV10-3 and TRBJ2-7; 7 bases are a match to TRBD2. Per the germline V gene, CDR1 is ENHRY and CDR2 is SYGVKD. CDR3 length equals 13 residues. The J segment lost 6 bases and the V segment lost 10 bases, leaving 12 bases of the junction unmatched.

V is TRBV5-4 and J is TRBJ1-5; perhaps TRBD1 as D (5 bases). Germline V gene data show CDR1 as SGHNT and CDR2 as YYREEE (reference sequence). This CDR3 spans 17 amino acids. The ends were cut back, 5 bases at V and 2 bases at J, with 20 bases in the middle. CDR3 bases: TGTGCCAGCAGACAACCTAGGCGGGGGACCTGCAATCAGCCCCAGCATTTT. Amino acid sequence: CASRQPRRGTCNQPQHF. The full variable domain, in which reference TRBV5-4 and TRBJ1-5 provide the parts outside the CDR3, is ETGVTQSPTHLIKTRGQQVTLRCSSQSGHNTVSWYQQALGQGPQFIFQYYREEENGRGNFPPRFSGLQFPNYSSELNVNALELDDSALYLCASRQPRRGTCNQPQHFGDGTRLSIL.

The genes are TRBV27 and TRBJ1-6; no definite D call. CDR1 is MNHEY, CDR2 SMNVEV, per germline (reference sequence). The CDR3 has 14 residues. V was trimmed by 6 bases and J by 10 bases, leaving 16 bases between them. Here the CDR3 reads CASRSATNSSPLHF. DNA of the CDR3: TGTGCCAGCAGGTCCGCAACAAATAGCTCACCCCTCCACTTT.

V usage is TRBV4-2 and J usage is TRBJ2-1; 9 nucleotides agree with TRBD2. V was clipped by 4 bases and J by 9 bases; unmatched bases: 13. This CDR3 is 16 amino acids long. CDR1 is LGHNA, CDR2 YNFKEQ, per germline. CDR3 region: CASSPPASGGQVEQFF. CDR3 nucleotide sequence: TGTGCCAGCAGCCCCCCTGCGAGCGGGGGGCAGGTTGAGCAGTTCTTC.

V and J are TRBV5-1 and TRBJ2-5; 12 bases fit TRBD2. The V segment lost 1 base and the J segment 4 bases; nucleotides outside the gene matches: 8. Germline CDR1 is SGHRS and CDR2 is YFSETQ. This CDR3 spans 17 amino acids. CDR3 nucleotides: TGCGCCAGCAGCTTGAAGACTAGCGGGAGAACCCCAGAGACCCAGTACTTC. Translating gives CASSLKTSGRTPETQYF.

This chain connects TRBV5-5 to TRBJ2-6; D unresolved. The CDR3 has 15 residues. Trimming stripped 0 bases from V and 0 bases from J, with 4 bases between. Per germline, CDR1 SGHKS and CDR2 YYEKEE (reference sequence). In DNA form, the CDR3 reads TGTGCCAGCAGCTTGGGGGGCTCTGGGGCCAACGTCCTGACTTTC. Amino acid sequence: CASSLGGSGANVLTF.

This chain connects TRBV21-1 to TRBJ1-3. TRBV21-1 is a pseudogene. CDR3 length equals 17 residues. CDR3 coding DNA: TGTGCCAGCATCCACGATCAACGGGGGCTTGGGGGAAACACCATATATTTT. Its protein product is CASIHDQRGLGGNTIYF.

This chain joins TRBV28 and TRBJ1-4; D possibly corresponds to TRBD1 (5 bases). This CDR3 has 15 residues. Germline lookup yields CDR1 MDHEN and CDR2 SYDVKM. V lost 6 bases, J lost 9 bases, and 20 bases lay in between. The CDR3 spells CASRGGAGNSKKLFF. In nucleotides, the CDR3 is TGTGCCAGCAGAGGAGGGGCAGGGAATTCTAAAAAACTGTTTTTT.

The CDR3 DNA reads TGTGCCAGCAGCCGGCACGCCAAGACTGAAGCTTTCTTT. Translating gives CASSRHAKTEAFF. The chain joins TRBV5-4 to TRBJ1-1; D is uncertain. Per the germline V gene, CDR1 is SGHNT and CDR2 is YYREEE (reference sequence). V lost 4 bases, J lost 5 bases, and 12 bases lay in between. The CDR3 consists of 13 residues. Filled out from reference TRBV5-4 and TRBJ1-1, the complete variable domain reads ETGVTQSPTHLIKTRGQQVTLRCSSQSGHNTVSWYQQALGQGPQFIFQYYREEENGRGNFPPRFSGLQFPNYSSELNVNALELDDSALYLCASSRHAKTEAFFGQGTRLTVV.

This chain links TRBV7-2 with TRBJ2-3, with a possible D match to TRBD2 (6 bases). The CDR3 has 15 amino acids. V gave up 9 bases and J gave up 3 bases, with 19 bases separating them. Per the germline V gene, CDR1 is SGHTA and CDR2 is FQGNSA. As DNA, the CDR3 is TGTGCCAGTAGCCGGGACTGGGGTTTAACAGATACGCAGTATTTT. Translation: CASSRDWGLTDTQYF.

This rearrangement joins TRBV9 to TRBJ1-2; D may be TRBD1 (6 bases). Germline values: CDR1 SGDLS, CDR2 YYNGEE. V lost 3 bases to trimming and J lost 3 bases, with 18 bases between them. CDR3 length: 16 amino acids. CDR3 residues: CASSAQQGPRDYGYTF. In DNA, the CDR3 is TGTGCCAGCAGCGCCCAACAGGGACCGAGGGACTATGGCTACACCTTC.

This clone has more than one count but fewer than ten. The chain uses TRBV7-2 and TRBJ1-5; D ambiguous. Germline CDR1 and CDR2: SGHTA and FQGNSA. V gave up 7 bases and J gave up 5 bases, with 12 bases separating them. There are 13 residues in the CDR3. The CDR3 sequence is CASTLVADQPQHF. DNA for the CDR3: TGTGCCAGCACCCTCGTCGCGGATCAGCCCCAGCATTTT. Filled out from reference TRBV7-2 and TRBJ1-5, the complete variable domain reads GAGVSQSPSNKVTEKGKDVELRCDPISGHTALYWYRQSLGQGLEFLIYFQGNSAPDKSGLPSDRFSAERTGGSVSTLTIQRTQQEDSAVYLCASTLVADQPQHFGDGTRLSIL.

The V and J genes are TRBV7-2 and TRBJ1-5; D may be TRBD1 (5 bases). The CDR3 is made up of 16 amino acids. V was clipped by 2 bases and J by 2 bases, with 13 bases between them. Germline V gene lookup returns CDR1 SGHTA and CDR2 FQGNSA. CDR3 bases: TGTGCCAGCAGCTTAATGGGCAGGGTTGGCAATCAGCCCCAGCATTTT. It codes for CASSLMGRVGNQPQHF.

This rearrangement joins TRBV7-6 to TRBJ2-5, with 13 bases identical to TRBD2. Germline-derived CDR1 and CDR2 are SGHVS and FNYEAQ. Trimming took 5 bases from V and 1 from J; bases not matched to a gene: 4. CDR3 length equals 16 residues. CDR3 region: CASSRTSGGLQETQYF. As DNA, the CDR3 is TGTGCCAGCAGCCGGACTAGCGGGGGACTCCAAGAGACCCAGTACTTC.